The following is a TCR beta chain sequence with its context. These data belong to a study of blood T cell repertoires in COVID-19. Looking at the study overall: Donors in the United States, Italy and Spain gave samples during acute or convalescent COVID-19. The cDNA or gDNA used as material had been derived from T cells, B-cell-depleted T cells, or PBMCs.

As originally analysed: Amplification of reference gene primers was used by the study to estimate nucleated cell counts. Method: immunoSEQ multiplex PCR; TCRdb's copy keeps in-frame clones and lacks some. V, J and clone size are those of that table, while D and trimming were read from the DNA. The sample has about 480,000 clones, about 89% seen once; the top ten hold 4% to 4.5%. The V gene lost 5 bases and the J gene lost 5 bases, with 31 bases spanning the gap. This CDR3 comprises 19 residues. The germline V gene has CDR1 SGHVS and CDR2 FQNEAQ. This sequence originates from a woman aged 25 to 39 with acute or convalescent COVID-19. The sample comprised peripheral blood. The chain is built from TRBV7-8 and TRBJ2-7; D remains unclear. CDR3 loop: CASSPRHPFGLAQIDEQYF. The CDR3 coding sequence is TGTGCCAGCAGCCCACGGCACCCTTTTGGGTTAGCCCAGATAGACGAGCAGTACTTC. Combining the CDR3 with reference TRBV7-8 and TRBJ2-7 gives the whole variable domain GAGVSQSPRYKVAKRGQDVALRCDPISGHVSLFWYQQALGQGPEFLTYFQNEAQLDKSGLPSDRFFAERPEGSVSTLKIQRTQQEDSAVYLCASSPRHPFGLAQIDEQYFGPGTRLTVT.